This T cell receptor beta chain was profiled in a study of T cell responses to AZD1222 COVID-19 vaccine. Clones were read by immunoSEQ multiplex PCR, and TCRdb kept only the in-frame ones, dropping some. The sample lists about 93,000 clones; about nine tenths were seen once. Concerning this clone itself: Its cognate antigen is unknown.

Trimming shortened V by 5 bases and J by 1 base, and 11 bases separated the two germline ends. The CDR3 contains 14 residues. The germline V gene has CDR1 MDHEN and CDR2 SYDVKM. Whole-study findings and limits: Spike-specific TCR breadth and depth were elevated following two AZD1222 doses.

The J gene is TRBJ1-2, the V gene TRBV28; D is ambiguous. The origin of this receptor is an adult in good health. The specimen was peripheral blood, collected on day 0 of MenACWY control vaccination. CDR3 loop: CASSPYSGNYGYTF. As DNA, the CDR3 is TGTGCCAGCAGTCCATATAGCGGTAACTATGGCTACACCTTC.